The rows below give T cell receptor beta chains drawn from one sample of a study of blood T cell repertoires in COVID-19. TCRdb's table, derived via immunoSEQ multiplex PCR, lists solely in-frame clones and lacks some. The profile shows roughly 100,000 clones, about nine tenths of them singletons. The source material was peripheral blood. These TCRs come from a woman aged 45 to 65 with COVID-19, enrolled during active disease. The CDR3 runs from the conserved cysteine through the conserved F or W. A D gene is named only where the DNA matches it firmly. Some rows mark clone size as missing; the rest say once, few, many or name a class of expanded clone.

CDR3aa	CDR3nt	d_gene	v_gene	j_gene	abundance
CASSQAGDTAGDEQFF	TGTGCCAGCAGCCAAGCTGGGGACACCGCTGGGGATGAGCAGTTCTTC	NA	TRBV3-1/TRBV3-2	TRBJ2-1	NA
CASSEQLAGGNSYEQYF	TGTGCCAGCAGTGAACAGCTAGCGGGGGGGAACTCCTACGAGCAGTACTTC	TRBD2	TRBV6-1	TRBJ2-7	NA
CAWSVETRATGGYTF	TGTGCCTGGAGTGTAGAGACCCGGGCTACGGGGGGCTACACCTTC	NA	TRBV30	TRBJ1-2	once
CASSGRGNGAGELFF	TGTGCCAGCAGTGGTAGGGGGAATGGGGCCGGGGAGCTGTTTTTT	NA	TRBV2	TRBJ2-2	NA
CASSSNQGNQPQHF	TGTGCCAGCAGCTCAAACCAGGGGAATCAGCCCCAGCATTTT	NA	TRBV7-9	TRBJ1-5	NA
CASSLLGGGTDTQYF	TGTGCCAGCAGCCTCCTGGGGGGGGGCACAGATACGCAGTATTTT	TRBD2	TRBV7-9	TRBJ2-3	NA
CASSIWGDEQFF	TGTGCCAGTAGTATTTGGGGGGATGAGCAGTTCTTC	NA	TRBV19	TRBJ2-1	once
CASSLEAGQGAGAKNIQYF	TGTGCCAGCAGCTTAGAGGCGGGACAGGGGGCCGGGGCCAAAAACATTCAGTACTTC	TRBD1	TRBV7-2	TRBJ2-4	NA
CASEVLQGTYEQYF	TGTGCCAGCGAGGTCCTACAGGGGACCTACGAGCAGTACTTC	TRBD1	TRBV9	TRBJ2-7	NA
CSAGQAPGNTEAFF	TGCAGCGCCGGACAGGCGCCAGGGAACACTGAAGCTTTCTTT	TRBD1	TRBV29-1	TRBJ1-1	NA
CASSLVEYNEQFF	TGTGCCAGCAGCTTAGTGGAGTACAATGAGCAGTTCTTC	NA	TRBV7-2	TRBJ2-1	few
CASSVQVYGYTF	TGTGCCAGCAGTGTTCAGGTCTATGGCTACACCTTC	NA	TRBV2	TRBJ1-2	NA
CASRPSSGGAFGEQFF	TGTGCCAGCAGGCCCTCTAGCGGGGGGGCCTTTGGTGAGCAGTTCTTC	TRBD2	TRBV27	TRBJ2-1	NA
CASSIYSGGNQPQHF	TGTGCCAGTAGTATTTACAGCGGGGGCAATCAGCCCCAGCATTTT	NA	TRBV19	TRBJ1-5	NA
CAIRSGSTGELFF	TGTGCCATCAGATCAGGGTCCACCGGGGAGCTGTTTTTT	NA	TRBV10-3	TRBJ2-2	NA
CASSPDRMNTEAFF	TGTGCCAGCAGCCCGGACAGGATGAACACTGAAGCTTTCTTT	TRBD1	TRBV7-9	TRBJ1-1	NA
CASARSGTNYGYTF	TGTGCCAGCGCTAGGTCCGGGACTAACTATGGCTACACCTTC	NA	TRBV2	TRBJ1-2	NA
CASSKTSGTDGYTF	TGTGCCAGCAGTAAGACCTCCGGGACAGATGGCTACACCTTC	TRBD1	TRBV2	TRBJ1-2	NA
CSVDAGAWETQYF	TGCAGCGTTGACGCAGGTGCCTGGGAGACCCAGTACTTC	NA	TRBV29-1	TRBJ2-5	NA
CAWSHGSNYGYTF	TGTGCCTGGAGTCATGGCAGTAACTATGGCTACACCTTC	NA	TRBV30	TRBJ1-2	NA
CASSSDGQMNTEAFF	TGCGCCAGCAGCTCCGACGGACAAATGAACACTGAAGCTTTCTTT	NA	TRBV5-1	TRBJ1-1	NA
CSVSGTGGDEQYF	TGCAGCGTCTCCGGGACAGGGGGCGACGAGCAGTACTTC	TRBD1	TRBV29-1	TRBJ2-7	NA
CAWSVTDYEQYF	TGTGCCTGGAGTGTCACAGACTACGAGCAGTACTTC	NA	TRBV30	TRBJ2-7	NA
CASSGPLRNTEAFF	TGCGCCAGCAGCGGCCCCCTCCGGAACACTGAAGCTTTCTTT	NA	TRBV4-1	TRBJ1-1	few
CVIREHGQGSYEQYF	TGTGTCATCAGGGAACACGGACAGGGGTCCTACGAGCAGTACTTC	TRBD1	TRBV10-3	TRBJ2-7	NA
CASSPQPVSYEQYF	TGTGCCAGCAGTCCCCAACCGGTCTCCTACGAGCAGTACTTC	NA	TRBV28	TRBJ2-7	NA
CASSQGGPGTGGSYGYGYTF	TGCGCCAGCAGCCAAGGAGGTCCCGGGACAGGGGGCTCCTATGGCTATGGCTACACCTTC	TRBD1	TRBV4-3	TRBJ1-2	NA
CASSPGLAGGNQETQYF	TGCGCCAGCAGCCCCGGACTAGCGGGGGGAAACCAAGAGACCCAGTACTTC	TRBD2	TRBV4-1	TRBJ2-5	once
CASSPRDRGYEQYF	TGTGCCAGCAGCCCCCGGGACAGGGGCTACGAGCAGTACTTC	TRBD1	TRBV7-9	TRBJ2-7	NA
CASSVLQGAGETQYF	TGCGCCAGCAGTGTTCTACAGGGGGCTGGGGAGACCCAGTACTTC	TRBD1	TRBV10-1	TRBJ2-5	NA
CASSFRQPPSLHF	TGTGCCAGCAGTTTCAGACAGCCCCCTAGCCTCCACTTT	NA	TRBV12-3/TRBV12-4	TRBJ1-6	NA
CASSLNGGGAEQYF	TGTGCCAGCAGCTTAAATGGGGGGGGAGCGGAGCAGTACTTC	TRBD2	TRBV11-3	TRBJ2-7	NA
CASSLRREHGYTF	TGTGCCAGCAGCTTAAGGAGGGAACACGGCTACACCTTC	NA	TRBV11-2	TRBJ1-2	NA
CASSYSQTGKVNSPLHF	TGTGCCAGCAGTTACTCGCAGACAGGGAAGGTGAATTCACCCCTCCACTTT	TRBD1	TRBV6-2/TRBV6-3	TRBJ1-6	NA
CASSLGTGGTDTQYF	TGTGCCAGCAGCTTAGGTACGGGGGGGACAGATACGCAGTATTTT	TRBD2	TRBV11-2	TRBJ2-3	NA
CASSFDSSGNTIYF	TGCGCCAGCAGCTTTGACTCCTCTGGAAACACCATATATTTT	NA	TRBV5-1	TRBJ1-3	NA
CASSITSLRQGYTF	TGTGCCAGTAGTATTACTAGTCTTAGGCAAGGCTACACCTTC	NA	TRBV19	TRBJ1-2	few
CASSPLSGDTGELFF	TGTGCCAGCAGTCCTCTGAGCGGGGACACCGGGGAGCTGTTTTTT	TRBD2	TRBV7-6	TRBJ2-2	NA
CASSFGGQVDTGELFF	TGTGCCAGCAGTTTCGGGGGACAGGTAGACACCGGGGAGCTGTTTTTT	TRBD1	TRBV27	TRBJ2-2	NA
CASSQANTGSEQYF	TGCGCCAGCAGTCAAGCGAATACAGGGAGCGAGCAGTACTTC	NA	TRBV23-1	TRBJ2-7	NA
CASSVSGLAGVDTQYF	TGTGCCAGCAGCGTTTCGGGACTAGCGGGGGTAGATACGCAGTATTTT	TRBD2	TRBV9	TRBJ2-3	NA
CASSHPSGTGQPQHF	TGTGCCAGCAGCCACCCCAGCGGGACGGGTCAGCCCCAGCATTTT	NA	TRBV7-2	TRBJ1-5	NA
CASSLGTNSGNTIYF	TGTGCCAGCAGCCTCGGGACAAATTCAGGAAACACCATATATTTT	NA	TRBV7-6	TRBJ1-3	few
CASSLFGTATGELFF	TGTGCCAGCAGCTTATTCGGGACAGCGACCGGGGAGCTGTTTTTT	TRBD1	TRBV7-3	TRBJ2-2	NA
CASSLAQLASPGELFF	TGTGCCAGCAGCTTAGCGCAGTTAGCGTCCCCCGGGGAGCTGTTTTTT	NA	TRBV7-2	TRBJ2-2	NA
CASNNGDRGPYNEQFF	TGTGCCAGCAATAATGGGGACAGGGGGCCCTACAATGAGCAGTTCTTC	NA	TRBV21-1	TRBJ2-1	NA
CASRSGQGIVYGYTF	TGTGCCAGCAGATCCGGACAGGGGATAGTCTATGGCTACACCTTC	TRBD1	TRBV16	TRBJ1-2	NA
CASSFRQGARYNEQFF	TGTGCCAGCAGCTTTAGACAGGGGGCGCGATACAATGAGCAGTTCTTC	TRBD1	TRBV5-6	TRBJ2-1	NA
CASSQNSGGNSPLHF	TGCGCCAGCAGCCAAAACTCAGGGGGCAATTCACCCCTCCACTTT	TRBD1	TRBV4-3	TRBJ1-6	NA
CASSPPAGRDYGYTF	TGTGCCAGCTCACCCCCCGCAGGCCGTGACTATGGCTACACCTTC	NA	TRBV18	TRBJ1-2	NA
CASSLDRLSYGYTF	TGTGCCAGCAGTCTGGACAGGCTGAGCTATGGCTACACCTTC	TRBD1	TRBV28	TRBJ1-2	NA
CASRSGTGEYEQYF	TGCGCCAGCAGGTCCGGGACAGGGGAATACGAGCAGTACTTC	TRBD1	TRBV5-1	TRBJ2-7	once
CASSLDRTYEQYF	TGTGCCAGCAGTCTCGACAGGACCTACGAGCAGTACTTC	NA	TRBV27	TRBJ2-7	NA
CASSQDVGQGGQPQHF	TGTGCCAGCAGCCAAGATGTAGGACAGGGTGGTCAGCCCCAGCATTTT	TRBD1	TRBV3-1/TRBV3-2	TRBJ1-5	few
CASSPLQGSNQPQHF	TGTGCCAGCAGTCCCCTACAGGGGAGCAATCAGCCCCAGCATTTT	TRBD1	TRBV6-5	TRBJ1-5	NA
CASSQDLMVSGVETQYF	TGTGCCAGCAGCCAAGATCTCATGGTTAGCGGGGTTGAGACCCAGTACTTC	TRBD2	TRBV4-2	TRBJ2-5	NA
CASSQRLAGTSSYNEQFF	TGTGCCAGCAGCCAAAGACTAGCGGGGACTAGCTCCTACAATGAGCAGTTCTTC	TRBD2	TRBV5-8	TRBJ2-1	once